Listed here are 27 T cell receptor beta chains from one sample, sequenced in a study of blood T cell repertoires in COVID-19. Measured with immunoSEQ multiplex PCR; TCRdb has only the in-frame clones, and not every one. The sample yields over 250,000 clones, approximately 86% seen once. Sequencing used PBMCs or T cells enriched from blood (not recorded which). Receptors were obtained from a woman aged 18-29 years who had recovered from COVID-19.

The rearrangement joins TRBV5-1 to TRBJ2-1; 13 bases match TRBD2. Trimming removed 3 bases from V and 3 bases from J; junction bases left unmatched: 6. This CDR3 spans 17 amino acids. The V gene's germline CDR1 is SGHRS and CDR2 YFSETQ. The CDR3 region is CASSWRTSGRVYNEQFF. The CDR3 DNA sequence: TGCGCCAGCAGCTGGAGGACTAGCGGGAGAGTCTACAATGAGCAGTTCTTC.

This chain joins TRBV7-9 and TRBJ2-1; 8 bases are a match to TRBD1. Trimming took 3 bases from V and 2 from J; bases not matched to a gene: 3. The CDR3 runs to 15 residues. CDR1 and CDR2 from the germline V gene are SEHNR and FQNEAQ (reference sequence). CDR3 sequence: CASSFPGGTYNEQFF. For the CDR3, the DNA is TGTGCCAGCAGCTTTCCAGGGGGCACCTACAATGAGCAGTTCTTC.

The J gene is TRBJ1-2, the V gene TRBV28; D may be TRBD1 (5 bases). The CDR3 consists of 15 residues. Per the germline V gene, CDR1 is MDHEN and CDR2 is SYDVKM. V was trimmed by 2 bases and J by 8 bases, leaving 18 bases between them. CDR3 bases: TGTGCCAGCAGTTTAATGCAGGGATTAGAACGGGGCTACACCTTC. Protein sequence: CASSLMQGLERGYTF.

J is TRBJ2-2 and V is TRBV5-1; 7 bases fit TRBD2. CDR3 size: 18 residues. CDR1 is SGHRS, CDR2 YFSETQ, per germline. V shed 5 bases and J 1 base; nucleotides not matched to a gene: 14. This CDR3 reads CASRPDFRAGKNTGELFF. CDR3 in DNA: TGCGCCAGCAGACCCGATTTCAGAGCGGGAAAGAACACCGGGGAGCTGTTTTTT.

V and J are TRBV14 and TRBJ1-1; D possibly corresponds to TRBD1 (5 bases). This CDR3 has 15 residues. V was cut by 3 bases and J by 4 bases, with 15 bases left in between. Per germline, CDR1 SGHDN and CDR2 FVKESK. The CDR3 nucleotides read TGTGCCAGCAGCCAGGATTTCGGGGGTGGCACTGAAGCTTTCTTT. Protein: CASSQDFGGGTEAFF.

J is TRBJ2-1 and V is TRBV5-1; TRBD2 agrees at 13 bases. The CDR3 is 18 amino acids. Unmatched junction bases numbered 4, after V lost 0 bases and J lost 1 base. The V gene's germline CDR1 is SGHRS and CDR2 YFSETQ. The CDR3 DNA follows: TGCGCCAGCAGCTTGGGACTAGCGGGGGGCTTATCCTACAATGAGCAGTTCTTC. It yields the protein CASSLGLAGGLSYNEQFF.

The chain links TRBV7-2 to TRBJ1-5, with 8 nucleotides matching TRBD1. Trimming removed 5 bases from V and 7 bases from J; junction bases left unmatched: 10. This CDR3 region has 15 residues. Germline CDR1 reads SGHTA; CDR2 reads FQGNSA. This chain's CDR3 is CASSTSGGLGQPQHF. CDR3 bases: TGTGCCAGCAGCACTTCAGGGGGCTTGGGGCAGCCCCAGCATTTT.

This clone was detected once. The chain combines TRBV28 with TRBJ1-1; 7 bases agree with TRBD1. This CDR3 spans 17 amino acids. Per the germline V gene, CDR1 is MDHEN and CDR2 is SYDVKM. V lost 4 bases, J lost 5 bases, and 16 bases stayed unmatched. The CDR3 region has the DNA TGTGCCAGCAGTTCCGCACCAGGAACAGGGGAAGGAACTGAAGCTTTCTTT. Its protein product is CASSSAPGTGEGTEAFF.

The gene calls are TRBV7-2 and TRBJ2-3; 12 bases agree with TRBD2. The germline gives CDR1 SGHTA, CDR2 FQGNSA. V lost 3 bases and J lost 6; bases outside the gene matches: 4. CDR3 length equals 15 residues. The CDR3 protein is CASSLTSGSSDTQYF. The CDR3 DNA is TGTGCCAGCAGCTTGACTAGCGGGAGTTCGGATACGCAGTATTTT.

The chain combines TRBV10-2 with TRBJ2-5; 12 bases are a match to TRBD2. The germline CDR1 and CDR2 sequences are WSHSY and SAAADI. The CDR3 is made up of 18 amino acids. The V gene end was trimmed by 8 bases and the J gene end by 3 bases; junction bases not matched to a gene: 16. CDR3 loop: CASARRLAGEKKEETQYF. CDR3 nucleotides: TGCGCCAGCGCGCGCCGACTAGCGGGGGAGAAAAAAGAAGAGACCCAGTACTTC.

The CDR3 here is CSAPGLGPGELFF. For the CDR3, the DNA is TGCAGCGCCCCCGGACTTGGGCCCGGGGAGCTGTTTTTT. This chain uses TRBV29-1 with TRBJ2-2, with a possible D match to TRBD2 (5 bases). Trimming took off 7 bases at V and 6 bases at J, with 15 bases between the two ends. Germline V CDR1 and CDR2: SQVTM, ANQGSEA. The CDR3 length is 13 residues.

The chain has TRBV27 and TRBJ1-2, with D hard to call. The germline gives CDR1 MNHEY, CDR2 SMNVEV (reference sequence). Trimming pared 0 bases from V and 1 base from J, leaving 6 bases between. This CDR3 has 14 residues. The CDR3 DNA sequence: TGTGCCAGCAGTTTATCCCGGGGTAACTATGGCTACACCTTC. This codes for CASSLSRGNYGYTF.

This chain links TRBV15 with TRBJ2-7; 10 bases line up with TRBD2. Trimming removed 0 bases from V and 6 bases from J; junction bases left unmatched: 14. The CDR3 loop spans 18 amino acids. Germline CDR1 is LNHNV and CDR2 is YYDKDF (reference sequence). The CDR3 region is CATSRDRVSGGPSAEQYF. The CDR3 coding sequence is TGTGCCACCAGCAGAGATCGGGTTAGCGGGGGGCCCTCCGCCGAGCAGTACTTC.

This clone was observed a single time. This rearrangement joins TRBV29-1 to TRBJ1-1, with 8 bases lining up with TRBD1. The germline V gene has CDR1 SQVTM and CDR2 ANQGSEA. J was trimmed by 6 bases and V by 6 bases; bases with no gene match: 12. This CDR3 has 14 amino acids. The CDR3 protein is CSVALTGVLAEAFF. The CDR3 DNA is TGCAGCGTCGCCTTGACAGGGGTGCTCGCTGAAGCTTTCTTT.

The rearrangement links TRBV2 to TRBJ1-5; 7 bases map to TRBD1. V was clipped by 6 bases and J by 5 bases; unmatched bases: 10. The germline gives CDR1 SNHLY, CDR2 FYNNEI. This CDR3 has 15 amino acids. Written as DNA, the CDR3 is TGTGCCAGCAGCGCCGGACAGGCGATGTATCAGCCCCAGCATTTT. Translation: CASSAGQAMYQPQHF. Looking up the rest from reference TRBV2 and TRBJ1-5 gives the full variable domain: EPEVTQTPSHQVTQMGQEVILRCVPISNHLYFYWYRQILGQKVEFLVSFYNNEISEKSEIFDDQFSVERPDGSNFTLKIRSTKLEDSAMYFCASSAGQAMYQPQHFGDGTRLSIL.

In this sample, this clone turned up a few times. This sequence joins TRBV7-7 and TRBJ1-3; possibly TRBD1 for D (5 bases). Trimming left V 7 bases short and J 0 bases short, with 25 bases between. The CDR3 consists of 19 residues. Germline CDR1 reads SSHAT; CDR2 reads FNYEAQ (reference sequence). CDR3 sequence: CASIIPGFKGGPSGNTIYF. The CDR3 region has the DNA TGTGCCAGCATAATCCCAGGGTTTAAGGGCGGCCCCTCTGGAAACACCATATATTTT.

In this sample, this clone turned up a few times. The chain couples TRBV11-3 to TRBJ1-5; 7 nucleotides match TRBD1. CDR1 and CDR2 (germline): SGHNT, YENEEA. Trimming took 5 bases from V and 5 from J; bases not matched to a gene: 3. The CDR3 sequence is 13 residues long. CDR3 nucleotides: TGTGCCAGCAGCCCGGACAGGTATCAGCCCCAGCATTTT. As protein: CASSPDRYQPQHF.

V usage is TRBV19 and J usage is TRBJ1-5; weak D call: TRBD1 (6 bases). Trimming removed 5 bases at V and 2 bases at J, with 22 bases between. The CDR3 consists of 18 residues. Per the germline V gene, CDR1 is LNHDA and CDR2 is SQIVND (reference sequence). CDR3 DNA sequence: TGTGCCAGTAGTTCCTCTTGGGACAACCCCTTTGGCAATCAGCCCCAGCATTTT. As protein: CASSSSWDNPFGNQPQHF.

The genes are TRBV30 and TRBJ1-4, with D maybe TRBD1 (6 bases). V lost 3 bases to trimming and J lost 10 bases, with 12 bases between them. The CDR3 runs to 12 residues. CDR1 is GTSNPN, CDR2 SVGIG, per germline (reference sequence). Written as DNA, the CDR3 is TGTGCCTGGAGAACAGGGAGCGGAAAACTGTTTTTT. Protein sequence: CAWRTGSGKLFF.

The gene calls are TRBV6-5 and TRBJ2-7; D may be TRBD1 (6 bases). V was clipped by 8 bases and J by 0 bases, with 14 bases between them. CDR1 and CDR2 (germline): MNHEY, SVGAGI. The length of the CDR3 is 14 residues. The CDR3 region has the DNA TGTGCCAGCCAAGTCAGGGGAACCTCCTACGAGCAGTACTTC. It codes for CASQVRGTSYEQYF.

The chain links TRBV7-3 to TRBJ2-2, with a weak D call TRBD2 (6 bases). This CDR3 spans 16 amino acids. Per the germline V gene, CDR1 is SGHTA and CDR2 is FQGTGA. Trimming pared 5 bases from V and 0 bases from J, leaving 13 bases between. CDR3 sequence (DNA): TGTGCCAGCAGCCCTCTGACTAGTGCGAACACCGGGGAGCTGTTTTTT. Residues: CASSPLTSANTGELFF. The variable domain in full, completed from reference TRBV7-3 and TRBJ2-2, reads GAGVSQTPSNKVTEKGKYVELRCDPISGHTALYWYRQSLGQGPEFLIYFQGTGAADDSGLPNDRFFAVRPEGSVSTLKIQRTERGDSAVYLCASSPLTSANTGELFFGEGSRLTVL.

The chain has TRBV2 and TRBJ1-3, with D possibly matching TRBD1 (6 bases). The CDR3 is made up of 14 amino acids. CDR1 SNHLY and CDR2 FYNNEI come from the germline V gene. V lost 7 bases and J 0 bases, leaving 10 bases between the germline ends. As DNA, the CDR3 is TGTGCCAGCACTCAGGGGTACTCTGGAAACACCATATATTTT. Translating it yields CASTQGYSGNTIYF.

The CDR3 spells CASSLFIVSGEAFF. The DNA for the CDR3 is TGTGCCAGCAGTTTATTTATTGTGTCAGGGGAAGCTTTCTTT. The genes are TRBV28 and TRBJ1-1; D perhaps matches TRBD1 (5 bases). The CDR3 extends over 14 amino acids. V was pared by 1 base and J by 8 bases, with 14 bases between. CDR1 is MDHEN and CDR2 is SYDVKM in the germline V gene.

The CDR3 nucleotides are TGTGCCTGCGGGACGGCGAACTACGAGCAGTACTTC. Amino acid sequence: CACGTANYEQYF. This rearrangement joins TRBV2 to TRBJ2-7; D may be TRBD2 (6 bases). V gave up 11 bases and J gave up 3 bases, with 14 bases separating them. Germline lookup yields CDR1 SNHLY and CDR2 FYNNEI. This CDR3 contains 12 residues.

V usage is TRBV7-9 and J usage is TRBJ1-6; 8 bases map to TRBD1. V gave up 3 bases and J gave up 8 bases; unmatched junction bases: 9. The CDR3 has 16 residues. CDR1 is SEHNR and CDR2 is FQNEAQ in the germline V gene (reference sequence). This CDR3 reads CASSFRQGFGDSPLHF. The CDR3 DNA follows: TGTGCCAGCAGCTTCAGACAGGGGTTTGGGGATTCACCCCTCCACTTT.

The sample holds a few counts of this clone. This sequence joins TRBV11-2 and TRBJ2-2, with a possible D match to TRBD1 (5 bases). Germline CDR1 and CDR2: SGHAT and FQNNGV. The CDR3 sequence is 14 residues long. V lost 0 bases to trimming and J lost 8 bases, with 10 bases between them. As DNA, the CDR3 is TGTGCCAGCAGCTTAGATCGGCAGGGTGGGGAGCTGTTTTTT. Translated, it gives CASSLDRQGGELFF.

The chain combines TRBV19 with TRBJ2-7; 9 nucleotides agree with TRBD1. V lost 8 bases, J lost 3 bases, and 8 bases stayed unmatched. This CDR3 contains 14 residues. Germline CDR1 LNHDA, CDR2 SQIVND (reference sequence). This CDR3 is CASSIRDRDYEQYF. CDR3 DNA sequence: TGTGCCAGTTCGATCCGGGACAGGGACTACGAGCAGTACTTC.